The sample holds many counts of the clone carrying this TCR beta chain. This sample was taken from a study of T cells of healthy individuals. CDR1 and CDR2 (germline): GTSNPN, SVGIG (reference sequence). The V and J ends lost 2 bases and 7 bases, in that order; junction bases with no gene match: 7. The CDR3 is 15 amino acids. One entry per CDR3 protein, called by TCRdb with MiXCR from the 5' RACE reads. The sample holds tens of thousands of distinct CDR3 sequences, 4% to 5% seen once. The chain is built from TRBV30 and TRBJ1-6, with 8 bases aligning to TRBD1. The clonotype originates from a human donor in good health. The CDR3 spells CAWSYRGTGNSPLHF. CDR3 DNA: TGTGCCTGGAGTTACCGCGGGACAGGAAATTCACCCCTCCACTTT.